This T cell receptor (beta chain) was observed in a study of blood T cell repertoires in COVID-19. Study-wide background: COVID-19 samples from acute and convalescent phases originated in the United States, Italy and Spain. In each case, the material was cDNA or gDNA derived from T cells, B-cell-depleted T cells, or PBMCs.

The CDR3 covers 15 residues. The J segment lost 2 bases and the V segment lost 2 bases, leaving 5 bases of the junction unmatched. Per the germline V gene, CDR1 is ENHRY and CDR2 is SYGVKD. This clone showed up just once. Clones were read by immunoSEQ multiplex PCR, and TCRdb kept only the in-frame ones, dropping some. The table has roughly 250,000 clones, 81% seen once. The origin of this receptor is a woman aged 55 to 70 with active or convalescent COVID-19. J is TRBJ1-2 and V is TRBV10-3, with 7 bases aligning to TRBD1. The sequenced sample was peripheral blood. Here the CDR3 reads CAISEDGTENYGYTF. The DNA for the CDR3 is TGTGCCATCAGTGAGGATGGGACAGAGAACTATGGCTACACCTTC.